The 32 T cell receptor beta chains below were found in one sample sequenced in a study of beta chain features in type 1 diabetes. Study findings and constraints: Within each of all four CD4+ subsets, Type 1 diabetes patients had TCRB CDR3s that were moderately but significantly shorter.

No cognate antigen is known for these TCRs. The whole isolated RNA underwent reverse transcription, so sequencing captured expressed TCRB transcripts. Assay: immunoSEQ multiplex PCR; the TCRdb copy retains only in-frame clones and omits some. The sample consists of about 260,000 clones, roughly 21% of them appearing once. The sequenced sample was naive CD4+ T cells from blood. All receptors derive from a woman aged 35 to 49 with type 1 diabetes.

This clone was detected a few times. The rearrangement uses TRBV9 and TRBJ1-2; TRBD1 agrees at 7 bases. Germline V CDR1 and CDR2: SGDLS, YYNGEE. Losses at the gene ends were 4 bases for V and 3 bases for J; bases not matched to a gene: 9. The CDR3 length is 15 residues. CDR3 residues: CASSPRQGVDYGYTF. DNA for the CDR3: TGTGCCAGCAGCCCCAGACAGGGAGTGGACTATGGCTACACCTTC.

The V gene is TRBV6-6, the J gene TRBJ1-1, with 9 positions matching TRBD1. The CDR3 extends over 16 amino acids. The germline V gene encodes CDR1 MNHNY and CDR2 SVGAGI (reference sequence). Trimming cost V 6 bases and J 0 bases; bases outside gene matches: 8. In nucleotides, the CDR3 is TGTGCCAGCAGACCCGCTTGGGACAGGGTGAACACTGAAGCTTTCTTT. Translating it yields CASRPAWDRVNTEAFF.

This chain connects TRBV7-2 to TRBJ2-5, with 8 bases that match TRBD2. Trimming removed 3 bases from V and 5 bases from J; junction bases left unmatched: 8. The germline V gene encodes CDR1 SGHTA and CDR2 FQGNSA. The CDR3 covers 15 residues. As DNA, the CDR3 is TGTGCCAGCAGCTTCATATCGGGAGGGACGGAGACCCAGTACTTC. Translating gives CASSFISGGTETQYF.

The chain uses TRBV27 and TRBJ2-3; D remains unclear. CDR1 is MNHEY, CDR2 SMNVEV, per germline (reference sequence). Trimming shortened V by 11 bases and J by 4 bases, and 7 bases separated the two germline ends. This CDR3 spans 10 amino acids. This chain's CDR3 is CALASDTQYF. CDR3 coding DNA: TGTGCCCTGGCTTCAGATACGCAGTATTTT.

This rearrangement joins TRBV4-2 to TRBJ2-1; no clear D gene. This CDR3 contains 15 residues. Per the germline V gene, CDR1 is LGHNA and CDR2 is YNFKEQ. The V end lost 0 bases, the J end lost 3 bases, and 9 bases lay between the germline ends. The CDR3 nucleotides read TGTGCCAGCAGCCAAGAAGGCAACTACTACAATGAGCAGTTCTTC. Protein sequence: CASSQEGNYYNEQFF.

This clone was seen a few times. The rearrangement uses TRBV9 and TRBJ2-1, with 10 bases lining up with TRBD2. This CDR3 comprises 15 residues. Trimming took 0 bases from V and 6 from J; bases not matched to a gene: 3. The germline V gene has CDR1 SGDLS and CDR2 YYNGEE. The CDR3 DNA reads as TGTGCCAGCAGCGTAGGGGCTAGCGGGAGCAATGAGCAGTTCTTC. Protein product: CASSVGASGSNEQFF.

The chain combines TRBV6-1 with TRBJ1-4, with TRBD1 as a possible D gene (6 bases). CDR1 and CDR2 (germline): MNHNS, SASEGT. V was cut by 5 bases and J by 4 bases, with 11 bases left in between. This CDR3 has 14 residues. DNA for the CDR3: TGTGCCAGCAGTCTGACAGGACTTAATGAAAAACTGTTTTTT. This encodes CASSLTGLNEKLFF.

In its sample, this clone was seen a few times. V usage is TRBV28 and J usage is TRBJ2-7; 8 bases match TRBD2. Germline V gives CDR1 MDHEN, CDR2 SYDVKM. The ends lost 6 bases at V and 7 bases at J; junction bases unmatched: 11. The CDR3 sequence is 14 residues long. As DNA, the CDR3 is TGTGCCAGCAGCGGTACTAGCGGTTCAAGGGAGCAGTACTTC. Protein sequence: CASSGTSGSREQYF.

This clone was recorded a few times. The rearrangement joins TRBV28 to TRBJ2-5, with TRBD1 identical over 8 bases. Germline CDR1 and CDR2: MDHEN and SYDVKM. V was clipped by 5 bases and J by 4 bases; unmatched bases: 6. The length of the CDR3 is 14 residues. In DNA, the CDR3 is TGTGCCAGCAGTCCAGGGGGCAGGGTAGAGACCCAGTACTTC. This encodes CASSPGGRVETQYF.

This rearrangement joins TRBV30 to TRBJ1-5, with D maybe TRBD1 (5 bases). CDR1 and CDR2 (germline): GTSNPN, SVGIG (reference sequence). The CDR3 sequence is 16 residues long. The V gene lost 2 bases and the J gene lost 0 bases, with 14 bases spanning the gap. This CDR3 reads CAWSFGHTDSNQPQHF. CDR3 coding DNA: TGTGCCTGGAGTTTTGGACACACAGATAGCAATCAGCCCCAGCATTTT.

This clone appeared a few times. J is TRBJ1-6 and V is TRBV9; 12 nucleotides line up with TRBD1. V was clipped by 3 bases and J by 9 bases; unmatched bases: 4. The germline V gene has CDR1 SGDLS and CDR2 YYNGEE. The CDR3 has 15 amino acids. CDR3 DNA: TGTGCCAGCAGCGCGGGACAGGGGGCGCGTTCACCCCTCCACTTT. Translation gives CASSAGQGARSPLHF.

The V gene is TRBV2, the J gene TRBJ1-5; D gene ambiguous. The CDR3 is 12 amino acids. V lost 8 bases and J lost 6, with 11 bases in between. In germline, CDR1 is SNHLY, CDR2 FYNNEI. This CDR3 reads CASRSEAQPQHF. The CDR3 nucleotides are TGTGCCAGCCGGTCTGAGGCTCAGCCCCAGCATTTT.

This rearrangement joins TRBV19 to TRBJ2-3, with TRBD2 matching over 8 bases. The CDR3 sequence is 13 residues long. Germline trimming cut 9 bases from V and 2 bases from J; bases unmatched to any gene: 4. The germline V gene encodes CDR1 LNHDA and CDR2 SQIVND (reference sequence). In DNA, the CDR3 is TGTGCCAGCGGGACTAGATTCACAGATACGCAGTATTTT. Translation gives CASGTRFTDTQYF.

A few counts support this clone. Other DNA sequences within the sample encode an identical CDR3. This chain joins TRBV7-9 and TRBJ1-1; TRBD1 matches 8 bases. V shed 3 bases and J 5 bases; nucleotides not matched to a gene: 2. Germline V gene sequence: CDR1 SEHNR, CDR2 FQNEAQ (reference sequence). The length of the CDR3 is 13 residues. In DNA, the CDR3 is TGTGCCAGCAGCTTGGACAGGGTAACTGAAGCTTTCTTT. Encoded protein: CASSLDRVTEAFF. The variable domain in full, completed from reference TRBV7-9 and TRBJ1-1, reads DTGVSQNPRHKITKRGQNVTFRCDPISEHNRLYWYRQTLGQGPEFLTYFQNEAQLEKSRLLSDRFSAERPKGSFSTLEIQRTEQGDSAMYLCASSLDRVTEAFFGQGTRLTVV.

The CDR3 DNA sequence: TGTGCCAGCAGCTTGCGGGACAGGACACCCTACAATGAGCAGTTCTTC. Translated: CASSLRDRTPYNEQFF. The V call is TRBV7-2, the J call TRBJ2-1; 8 bases line up with TRBD1. Germline assignment: CDR1 SGHTA and CDR2 FQGNSA. This CDR3 has 16 amino acids. With V trimmed by 3 bases and J by 2 bases, 6 bases remained unmatched.

This clone was detected only a few times. CDR3 amino acids: CASSIIRTAHEAFF. The CDR3 DNA follows: TGTGCCAGTAGTATCATAAGGACAGCACATGAAGCTTTCTTT. The gene calls are TRBV19 and TRBJ1-1, with D maybe TRBD1 (6 bases). Germline V gene sequence: CDR1 LNHDA, CDR2 SQIVND (reference sequence). V was shortened by 3 bases and J by 7 bases, with 15 bases between the two germline ends. CDR3 length: 14 amino acids.

Concerning this clone: Other DNA variants within this sample encode the same CDR3. CDR3 protein: CASSQDRQETQYF. The CDR3 nucleotides are TGCGCCAGCAGCCAAGATCGGCAAGAGACCCAGTACTTC. The genes are TRBV4-3 and TRBJ2-5; D uncertain. The CDR3 loop spans 13 amino acids. V lost 0 bases, J lost 2 bases, and 4 bases lay in between. Germline CDR1 and CDR2: LGHNA and YSLEER.

The CDR3 region has the DNA TGTGCCAGCAGTTACGGCTCAGATCAGCCCCAGCATTTT. This sequence encodes CASSYGSDQPQHF. The V gene is TRBV6-5, the J gene TRBJ1-5; D call uncertain. There are 13 residues in the CDR3. The V gene's germline CDR1 is MNHEY and CDR2 SVGAGI. V lost 2 bases and J 5 bases, leaving 7 bases between the germline ends.

This chain connects TRBV4-3 to TRBJ2-6, with D possibly matching TRBD1 (5 bases). The germline gives CDR1 LGHNA, CDR2 YSLEER. Trimming cost V 1 base and J 5 bases, with 6 bases left between them. The length of the CDR3 is 14 residues. This CDR3 is CASSQGGRANVLTF. For the CDR3, the DNA is TGCGCCAGCAGCCAAGGGGGCCGGGCCAACGTCCTGACTTTC.

The rearrangement uses TRBV28 and TRBJ2-7, with 10 bases that match TRBD2. This CDR3 region has 14 residues. Per the germline V gene, CDR1 is MDHEN and CDR2 is SYDVKM. V was pared by 6 bases and J by 0 bases, with 2 bases of the junction left unmatched. The CDR3 protein is CASRLAGGSYEQYF. The CDR3 nucleotides are TGTGCCAGCAGGTTAGCGGGGGGCTCCTACGAGCAGTACTTC.

The genes are TRBV9 and TRBJ1-2; 11 bases are shared with TRBD1. After removal of 4 bases from V and 0 bases from J, the junction contained 2 bases not matched to a gene. CDR1 and CDR2 (germline): SGDLS, YYNGEE. This CDR3 is 15 amino acids long. CDR3 in DNA: TGTGCCAGCAGCCCGGGACAGGGGGCTAACTATGGCTACACCTTC. It is translated as CASSPGQGANYGYTF.

The rearrangement links TRBV29-1 to TRBJ1-1; D is ambiguous. Germline-derived CDR1 and CDR2 are SQVTM and ANQGSEA. Trimming left V 8 bases short and J 1 base short, with 8 bases between. The length of the CDR3 is 11 residues. CDR3 bases: TGCAGCTTCGGAGAGAACACTGAAGCTTTCTTT. This translates into CSFGENTEAFF.

A word on this clone: The sample contains more than one DNA sequence encoding this CDR3. V is TRBV5-1 and J is TRBJ1-5; unclear D gene. Deletions cut 4 bases from V and 0 bases from J, with 8 bases between. This CDR3 is 14 amino acids long. CDR1 and CDR2 (germline): SGHRS, YFSETQ. CDR3 sequence: CASSLTGSNQPQHF. For the CDR3, the DNA is TGCGCCAGCAGCCTGACGGGTAGCAATCAGCCCCAGCATTTT.

This clone was found a few times. The chain recombines TRBV18 with TRBJ2-7; D remains unclear. This CDR3 has 12 amino acids. Germline assignment: CDR1 KGHSH and CDR2 LQKENI. The V gene lost 2 bases and the J gene lost 7 bases, with 9 bases spanning the gap. The CDR3, as DNA: TGTGCCAGCTCACCAGCTCCCGGGGAGCAGTACTTC. Its protein product is CASSPAPGEQYF.

Only a few counts were recorded for this clone. The chain joins TRBV29-1 to TRBJ1-1; 7 bases match TRBD1. The CDR3 length is 12 residues. Germline V gene sequence: CDR1 SQVTM, CDR2 ANQGSEA. Unmatched junction bases numbered 2, after V lost 5 bases and J lost 2 bases. The CDR3 DNA reads as TGCAGCGTTACAGGGGTAAACACTGAAGCTTTCTTT. It codes for CSVTGVNTEAFF.

The chain links TRBV29-1 to TRBJ2-1, with 7 nucleotides matching TRBD2. V was pared by 5 bases and J by 15 bases, with 13 bases of the junction left unmatched. CDR1 and CDR2 from the germline V gene are SQVTM and ANQGSEA. The CDR3 length is 12 residues. DNA for the CDR3: TGCAGCGTTAAACCCTCTAGCGGCAAGGCGTTCTTC. The encoded protein is CSVKPSSGKAFF.

A few counts support this clone. The rearrangement uses TRBV20-1 and TRBJ1-2; no clear D. Germline V gene lookup returns CDR1 DFQATT and CDR2 SNEGSKA (reference sequence). Trimming shortened V by 3 bases and J by 8 bases, and 10 bases separated the two germline ends. The CDR3 runs 11 residues. As DNA, the CDR3 is TGCAGTGCTAGGGTGACTCGAGGCTACACCTTC. It yields the protein CSARVTRGYTF.

V usage is TRBV5-6 and J usage is TRBJ1-6; weak D call: TRBD1 (6 bases). Per germline, CDR1 SGHDT and CDR2 YYEEEE. V lost 4 bases, J lost 3 bases, and 8 bases lay in between. There are 14 residues in the CDR3. The CDR3 sequence: CASSQGHYNSPLHF. In DNA, the CDR3 is TGTGCCAGCAGCCAGGGACACTATAATTCACCCCTCCACTTT.

This clone was counted between two and nine times. This specimen includes other DNA sequences encoding the same CDR3. The J gene is TRBJ2-5, the V gene TRBV20-1, with D uncertain. This CDR3 comprises 11 residues. V lost 1 base, J lost 5 bases, and 5 bases lay in between. The germline V gene has CDR1 DFQATT and CDR2 SNEGSKA (reference sequence). CDR3 sequence reads: CSARALETQYF. Written as DNA, the CDR3 is TGCAGTGCTAGAGCCCTTGAGACCCAGTACTTC.

This clone was detected a few times. J is TRBJ2-1 and V is TRBV29-1; TRBD1 agrees at 9 bases. Losses at the gene ends were 6 bases for V and 12 bases for J; bases not matched to a gene: 6. Germline-derived CDR1 and CDR2 are SQVTM and ANQGSEA. The CDR3 sequence is 11 residues long. CDR3 region: CSVGTGRVQFF. CDR3 DNA sequence: TGCAGCGTAGGGACAGGGAGGGTGCAGTTCTTC.

This clone was recorded a few times. The rearrangement uses TRBV2 and TRBJ2-7; no reliable D call. Looked up from germline, CDR1 is SNHLY and CDR2 is FYNNEI. Trimming stripped 8 bases from V and 6 bases from J, with 11 bases between. This CDR3 contains 11 residues. Written as DNA, the CDR3 is TGTGCCAGCCGTAGGTCGGGCGAGCAGTACTTC. Protein: CASRRSGEQYF.

This sequence joins TRBV6-1 and TRBJ2-6; D gene unclear. Germline lookup yields CDR1 MNHNS and CDR2 SASEGT. CDR3 size: 15 residues. Trimming removed 10 bases at V and 0 bases at J, with 13 bases between. CDR3 amino acids: CATGSLLSGANVLTF. The CDR3 DNA reads TGTGCCACCGGTAGCCTACTCTCTGGGGCCAACGTCCTGACTTTC.